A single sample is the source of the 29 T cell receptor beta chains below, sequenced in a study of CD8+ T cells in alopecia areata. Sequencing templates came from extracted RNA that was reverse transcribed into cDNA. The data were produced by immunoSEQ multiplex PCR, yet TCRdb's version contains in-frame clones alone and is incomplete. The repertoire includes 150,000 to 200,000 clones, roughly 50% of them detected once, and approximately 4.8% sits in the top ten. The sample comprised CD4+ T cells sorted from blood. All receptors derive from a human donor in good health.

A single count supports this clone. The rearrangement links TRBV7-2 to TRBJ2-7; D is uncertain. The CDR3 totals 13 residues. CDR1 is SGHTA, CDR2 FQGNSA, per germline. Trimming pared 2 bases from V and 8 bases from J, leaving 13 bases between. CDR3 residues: CASSLIKGGKQYF. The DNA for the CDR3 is TGTGCCAGCAGCTTAATAAAGGGCGGCAAGCAGTACTTC.

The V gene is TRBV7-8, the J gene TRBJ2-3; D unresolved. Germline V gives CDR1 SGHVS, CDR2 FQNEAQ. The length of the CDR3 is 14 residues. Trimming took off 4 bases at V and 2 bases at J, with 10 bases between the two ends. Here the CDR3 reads CASSSTTYTDTQYF. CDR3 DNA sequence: TGTGCCAGCAGCTCTACGACTTACACAGATACGCAGTATTTT.

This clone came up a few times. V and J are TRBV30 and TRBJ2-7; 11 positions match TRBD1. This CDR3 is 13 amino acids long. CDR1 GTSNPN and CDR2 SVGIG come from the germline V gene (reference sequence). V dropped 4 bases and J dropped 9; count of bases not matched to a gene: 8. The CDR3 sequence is CAWNVGQGAGQYF. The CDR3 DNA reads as TGTGCCTGGAACGTTGGACAGGGGGCAGGGCAGTACTTC.

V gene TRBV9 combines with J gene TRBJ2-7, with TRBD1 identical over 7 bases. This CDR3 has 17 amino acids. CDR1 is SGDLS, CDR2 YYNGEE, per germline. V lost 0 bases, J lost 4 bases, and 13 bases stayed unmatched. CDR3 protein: CASSVGVSGTVTYEQYF. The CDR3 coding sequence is TGTGCCAGCAGCGTAGGAGTGTCCGGGACAGTAACTTACGAGCAGTACTTC.

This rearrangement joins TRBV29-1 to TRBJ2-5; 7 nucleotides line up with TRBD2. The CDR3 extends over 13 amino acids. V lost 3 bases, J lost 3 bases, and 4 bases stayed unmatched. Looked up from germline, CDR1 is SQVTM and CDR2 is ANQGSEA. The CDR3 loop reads CSVEGGRKETQYF. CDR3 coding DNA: TGCAGCGTTGAGGGGGGGAGAAAAGAGACCCAGTACTTC.

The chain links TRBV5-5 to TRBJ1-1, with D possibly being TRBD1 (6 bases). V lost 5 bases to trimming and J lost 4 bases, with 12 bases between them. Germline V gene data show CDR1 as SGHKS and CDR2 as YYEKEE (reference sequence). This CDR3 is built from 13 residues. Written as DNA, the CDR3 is TGTGCCAGCAGGGGCGGGACAATCACTGAAGCTTTCTTT. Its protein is CASRGGTITEAFF.

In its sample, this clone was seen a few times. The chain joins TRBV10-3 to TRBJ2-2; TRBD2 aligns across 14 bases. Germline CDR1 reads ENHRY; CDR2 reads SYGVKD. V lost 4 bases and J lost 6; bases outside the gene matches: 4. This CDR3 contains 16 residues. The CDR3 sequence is CAISAGLAGVSGELFF. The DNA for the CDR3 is TGTGCCATCAGTGCGGGACTAGCGGGAGTCTCCGGGGAGCTGTTTTTT.

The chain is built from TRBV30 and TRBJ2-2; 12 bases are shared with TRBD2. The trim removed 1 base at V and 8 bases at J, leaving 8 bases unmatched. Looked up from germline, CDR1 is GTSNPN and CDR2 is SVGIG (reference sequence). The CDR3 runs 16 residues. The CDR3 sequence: CAWSAKTSGSRGELFF. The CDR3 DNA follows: TGTGCCTGGAGTGCGAAGACTAGCGGGAGTCGGGGGGAGCTGTTTTTT.

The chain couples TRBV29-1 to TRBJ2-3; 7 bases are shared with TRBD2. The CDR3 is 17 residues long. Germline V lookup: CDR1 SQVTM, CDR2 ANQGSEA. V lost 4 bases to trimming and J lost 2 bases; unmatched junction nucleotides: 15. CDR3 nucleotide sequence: TGCAGCGTTGCGGATAGGGTAGCGGGTGGGATCACAGATACGCAGTATTTT. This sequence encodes CSVADRVAGGITDTQYF.

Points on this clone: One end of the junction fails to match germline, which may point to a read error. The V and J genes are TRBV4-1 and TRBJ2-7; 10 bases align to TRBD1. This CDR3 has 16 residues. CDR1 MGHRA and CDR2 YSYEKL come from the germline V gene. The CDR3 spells CASRQDLGQGSSEQYF. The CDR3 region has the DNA TGCGCCAGCAGACAAGATCTGGGACAGGGGTCGTCAGAGCAGTACTTC.

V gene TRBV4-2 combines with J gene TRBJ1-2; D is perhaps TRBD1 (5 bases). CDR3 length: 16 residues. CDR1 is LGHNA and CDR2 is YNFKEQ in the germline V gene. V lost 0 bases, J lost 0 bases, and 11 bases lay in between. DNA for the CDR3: TGTGCCAGCAGCCAAGATTTGGGGACGGCTAACTATGGCTACACCTTC. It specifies CASSQDLGTANYGYTF.

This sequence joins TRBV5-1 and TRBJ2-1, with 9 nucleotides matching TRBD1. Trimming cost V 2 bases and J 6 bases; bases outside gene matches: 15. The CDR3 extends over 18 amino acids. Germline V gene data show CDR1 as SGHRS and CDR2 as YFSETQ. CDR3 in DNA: TGCGCCAGCAGCTTTTTTCCCGGGACAGGGAGCATCCCCAATGAGCAGTTCTTC. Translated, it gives CASSFFPGTGSIPNEQFF.

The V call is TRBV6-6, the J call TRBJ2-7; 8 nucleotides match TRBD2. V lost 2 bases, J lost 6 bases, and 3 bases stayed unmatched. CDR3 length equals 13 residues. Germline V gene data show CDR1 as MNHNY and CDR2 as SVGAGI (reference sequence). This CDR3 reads CASSYLLAGEQYF. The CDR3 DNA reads TGTGCCAGCAGTTACCTCCTAGCGGGCGAGCAGTACTTC.

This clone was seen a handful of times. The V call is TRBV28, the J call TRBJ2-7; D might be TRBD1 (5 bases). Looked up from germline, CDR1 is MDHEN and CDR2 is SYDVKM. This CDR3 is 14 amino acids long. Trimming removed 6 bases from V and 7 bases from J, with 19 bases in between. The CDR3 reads CASRLPGRAKEQYF. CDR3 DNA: TGTGCCAGCAGGCTGCCCGGCAGGGCGAAAGAGCAGTACTTC.

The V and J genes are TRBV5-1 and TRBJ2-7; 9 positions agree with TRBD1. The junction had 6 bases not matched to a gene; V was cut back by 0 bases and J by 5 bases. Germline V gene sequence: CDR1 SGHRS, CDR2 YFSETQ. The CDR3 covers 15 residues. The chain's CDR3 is CASSLEPRDRDEQYF. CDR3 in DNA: TGCGCCAGCAGCTTGGAGCCGAGGGACAGGGACGAGCAGTACTTC.

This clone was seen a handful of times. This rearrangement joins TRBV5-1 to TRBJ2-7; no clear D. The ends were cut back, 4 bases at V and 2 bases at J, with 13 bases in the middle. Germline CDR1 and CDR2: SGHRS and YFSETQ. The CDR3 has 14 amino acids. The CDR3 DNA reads TGCGCCAGCAGCGGATCATACCCTACCTACGAGCAGTACTTC. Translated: CASSGSYPTYEQYF.

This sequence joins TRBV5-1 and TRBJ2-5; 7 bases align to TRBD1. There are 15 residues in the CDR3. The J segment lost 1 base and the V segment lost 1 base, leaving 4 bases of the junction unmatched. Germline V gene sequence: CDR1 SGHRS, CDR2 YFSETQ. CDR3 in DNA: TGCGCCAGCAGCTTGTGGGGACAGACCCAAGAGACCCAGTACTTC. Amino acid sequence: CASSLWGQTQETQYF.

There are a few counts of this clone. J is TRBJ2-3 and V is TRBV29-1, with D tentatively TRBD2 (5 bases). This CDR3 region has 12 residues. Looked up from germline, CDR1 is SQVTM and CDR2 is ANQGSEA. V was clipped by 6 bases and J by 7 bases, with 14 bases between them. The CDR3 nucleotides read TGCAGCGTCGCGACTACGGCCCATACGCAGTATTTT. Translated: CSVATTAHTQYF.

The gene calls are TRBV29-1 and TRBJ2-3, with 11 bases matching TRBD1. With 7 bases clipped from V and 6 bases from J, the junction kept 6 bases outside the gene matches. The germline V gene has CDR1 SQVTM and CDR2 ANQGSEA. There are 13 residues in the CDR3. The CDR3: CSARTGGMDTQYF. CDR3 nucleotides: TGCAGCGCCCGGACAGGGGGCATGGATACGCAGTATTTT.

Here the CDR3 reads CASSGHYEQYF. CDR3 in DNA: TGTGCCAGCAGTGGGCACTACGAGCAGTACTTC. The rearrangement joins TRBV2 to TRBJ2-7; D is uncertain. This CDR3 spans 11 amino acids. Per germline, CDR1 SNHLY and CDR2 FYNNEI. V was cut by 4 bases and J by 3 bases, with 4 bases left in between.

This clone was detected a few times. Here the CDR3 reads CASSLSGPRLFF. The CDR3 DNA sequence: TGTGCCAGCAGCTTGTCCGGGCCCCGCCTGTTCTTC. V usage is TRBV7-3 and J usage is TRBJ2-1; no definite D call. The CDR3 loop spans 12 amino acids. Trimming left V 3 bases short and J 15 bases short, with 15 bases between. Germline lookup yields CDR1 SGHTA and CDR2 FQGTGA.

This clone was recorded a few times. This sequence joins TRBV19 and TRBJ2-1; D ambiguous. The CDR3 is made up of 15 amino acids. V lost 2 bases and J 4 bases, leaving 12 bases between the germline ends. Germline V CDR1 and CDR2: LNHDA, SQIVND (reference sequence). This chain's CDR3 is CASSIRRLNYNEQFF. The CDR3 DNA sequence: TGTGCCAGTAGTATACGCCGTCTAAATTACAATGAGCAGTTCTTC.

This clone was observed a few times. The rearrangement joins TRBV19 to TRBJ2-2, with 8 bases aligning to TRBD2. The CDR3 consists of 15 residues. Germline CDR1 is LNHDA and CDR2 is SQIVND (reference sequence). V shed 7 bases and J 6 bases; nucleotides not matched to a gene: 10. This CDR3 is CASTPVGSGAGELFF. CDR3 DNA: TGTGCCAGTACCCCGGTCGGTAGCGGGGCCGGGGAGCTGTTTTTT.

The CDR3 spells CSVVPPSGSSYEQYF. Here the CDR3 DNA reads TGCAGCGTTGTTCCCCCTAGCGGGAGCTCCTACGAGCAGTACTTC. The chain recombines TRBV29-1 with TRBJ2-7; TRBD2 matches 10 bases. Trimming removed 4 bases from V and 0 bases from J; junction bases left unmatched: 6. CDR3 length equals 15 residues. Germline CDR1 is SQVTM and CDR2 is ANQGSEA.

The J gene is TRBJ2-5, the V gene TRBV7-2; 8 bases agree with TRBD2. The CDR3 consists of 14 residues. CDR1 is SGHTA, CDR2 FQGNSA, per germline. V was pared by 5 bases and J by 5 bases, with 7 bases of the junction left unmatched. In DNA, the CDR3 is TGTGCCAGCAGCAGAGCGGGAGTTGACGAGACCCAGTACTTC. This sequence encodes CASSRAGVDETQYF.

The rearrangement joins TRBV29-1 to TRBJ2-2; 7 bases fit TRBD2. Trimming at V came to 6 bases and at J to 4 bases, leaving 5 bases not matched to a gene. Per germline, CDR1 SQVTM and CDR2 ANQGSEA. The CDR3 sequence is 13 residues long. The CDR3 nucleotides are TGCAGCGTGGGGGGGGTCCCCACCGGGGAGCTGTTTTTT. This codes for CSVGGVPTGELFF.

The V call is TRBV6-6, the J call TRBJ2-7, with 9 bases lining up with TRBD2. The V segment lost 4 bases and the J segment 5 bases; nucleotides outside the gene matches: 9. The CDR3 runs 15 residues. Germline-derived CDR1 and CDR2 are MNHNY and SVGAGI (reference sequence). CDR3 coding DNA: TGTGCCAGCAGTTCTAAGGAGCGGGAGGCCCACGAGCAGTACTTC. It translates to CASSSKEREAHEQYF.

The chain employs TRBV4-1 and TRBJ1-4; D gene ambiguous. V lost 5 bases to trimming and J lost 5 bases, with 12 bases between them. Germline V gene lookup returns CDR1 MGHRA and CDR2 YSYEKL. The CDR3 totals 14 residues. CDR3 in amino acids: CASSFTIVNEKLFF. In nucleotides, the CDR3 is TGCGCCAGCAGCTTTACGATAGTGAATGAAAAACTGTTTTTT.

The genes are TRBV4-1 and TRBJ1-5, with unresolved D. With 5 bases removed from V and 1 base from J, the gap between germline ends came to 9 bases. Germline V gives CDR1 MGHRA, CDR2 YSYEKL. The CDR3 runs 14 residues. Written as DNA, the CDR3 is TGCGCCAGCAGCGAGACTGGGAGCAATCAGCCCCAGCATTTT. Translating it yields CASSETGSNQPQHF.